Each of the 8 T cell receptor beta chains below was sequenced from the same sample in a study of cytomegalovirus exposure and HLA in healthy donors. A multiplex PCR was run with 60 Vbeta primers and 13 Jbeta primers. Profiled with immunoSEQ multiplex PCR; TCRdb holds only in-frame clones, not every one. The repertoire includes approximately 30,000 clones, 60% to 70% of them detected once, and 10% sits in the top ten. Sequenced input: PBMCs. Receptors were obtained from a man in his forties in good health and CMV-seropositive.

J is TRBJ1-1 and V is TRBV19; D uncertain. Trimming left V 4 bases short and J 4 bases short, with 19 bases between. CDR1 is LNHDA, CDR2 SQIVND, per germline (reference sequence). This CDR3 has 16 amino acids. The CDR3 DNA is TGTGCCAGTAGTAGGGGTGCGGGAGGGAAGGCCACTGAAGCTTTCTTT. This codes for CASSRGAGGKATEAFF.

The chain links TRBV7-6 to TRBJ2-2; TRBD2 agrees at 12 bases. Germline lookup yields CDR1 SGHVS and CDR2 FNYEAQ. The CDR3 sequence is 18 residues long. The junction had 5 bases not matched to a gene; V was cut back by 2 bases and J by 1 base. The CDR3 here is CASSLTGTSGQNTGELFF. The DNA of the CDR3 is TGTGCCAGCAGCTTAACCGGGACTAGCGGGCAGAACACCGGGGAGCTGTTTTTT.

The CDR3 coding sequence is TGTGCCAGCAGCTTGTGGGAGGGTACGCAGTATTTT. Translated, it gives CASSLWEGTQYF. V usage is TRBV11-2 and J usage is TRBJ2-3, with TRBD2 identical over 7 bases. Germline V gives CDR1 SGHAT, CDR2 FQNNGV. Trimming cost V 3 bases and J 8 bases; bases outside gene matches: 2. The CDR3 contains 12 residues.

This clone showed up just a few times. This chain uses TRBV19 with TRBJ2-1, with D uncertain. V was pared by 4 bases and J by 10 bases, with 8 bases between. There are 11 residues in the CDR3. Germline lookup yields CDR1 LNHDA and CDR2 SQIVND (reference sequence). The CDR3 nucleotides read TGTGCCAGTAGTAGAACAGAGGAGCAGTTCTTC. Translated, it gives CASSRTEEQFF.

This chain uses TRBV28 with TRBJ1-1; D gene unclear. CDR3 length: 14 amino acids. CDR1 and CDR2 (germline): MDHEN, SYDVKM. The V gene lost 2 bases and the J gene lost 0 bases, with 7 bases spanning the gap. The CDR3 nucleotides are TGTGCCAGCAGTTTAGGCTCGTTGAACACTGAAGCTTTCTTT. As protein: CASSLGSLNTEAFF.

The rearrangement links TRBV10-3 to TRBJ1-1; D might be TRBD1 (5 bases). CDR1 is ENHRY and CDR2 is SYGVKD in the germline V gene. V lost 3 bases, J lost 9 bases, and 14 bases lay in between. There are 13 residues in the CDR3. This CDR3 is CAISDGGAPQAFF. CDR3 coding DNA: TGTGCCATCAGTGACGGCGGGGCCCCCCAAGCTTTCTTT.

V is TRBV10-3 and J is TRBJ1-2, with D tentatively TRBD1 (5 bases). Between the trimmed V and J ends, which lost 0 bases and 4 bases, there was a span of 12 bases. The germline gives CDR1 ENHRY, CDR2 SYGVKD. There are 15 residues in the CDR3. The DNA for the CDR3 is TGTGCCATCAGTGAGTCGGCAGGGTTCGCCTATGGCTACACCTTC. As protein: CAISESAGFAYGYTF.

The rearrangement uses TRBV7-8 and TRBJ1-5; 10 bases fit TRBD1. The CDR3 spans 16 residues. V shed 5 bases, J shed 4 bases, and the junction held 8 bases outside the gene matches. Germline V CDR1 and CDR2: SGHVS, FQNEAQ. CDR3 sequence: CASSLGQGGSNQPQHF. For the CDR3, the DNA is TGTGCCAGCAGCCTCGGACAGGGGGGCTCTAATCAGCCCCAGCATTTT. The entire variable domain, with the rest obtained from reference TRBV7-8 and TRBJ1-5, is as follows: GAGVSQSPRYKVAKRGQDVALRCDPISGHVSLFWYQQALGQGPEFLTYFQNEAQLDKSGLPSDRFFAERPEGSVSTLKIQRTQQEDSAVYLCASSLGQGGSNQPQHFGDGTRLSIL.